A single count supports the clone carrying this T cell receptor (beta chain). Germline V gene lookup returns CDR1 MGHRA and CDR2 YSYEKL. The CDR3 is 19 residues long. The V and J ends lost 0 bases and 3 bases respectively, with 20 bases between them. The data were obtained in a study of cytomegalovirus exposure and HLA in healthy donors. Study details: Earlier work reported about 110 million unique TCR beta sequences from some 180 million T cells.

PCR amplification relied on 60 Vbeta primers (plus 13 Jbeta primers). Clones were sequenced by immunoSEQ multiplex PCR, and TCRdb holds only the in-frame ones, with some missing. Among 120,000 or so clones listed, 80% were seen once. The sequence came from a man in his forties in good health and CMV-seronegative. Source material: PBMCs. The chain uses TRBV4-1 and TRBJ2-2; D possibly corresponds to TRBD1 (5 bases). This CDR3 reads CASSQEFFRVKSDTGELFF. As DNA, the CDR3 is TGCGCCAGCAGCCAAGAGTTTTTCAGGGTCAAATCGGACACCGGGGAGCTGTTTTTT.